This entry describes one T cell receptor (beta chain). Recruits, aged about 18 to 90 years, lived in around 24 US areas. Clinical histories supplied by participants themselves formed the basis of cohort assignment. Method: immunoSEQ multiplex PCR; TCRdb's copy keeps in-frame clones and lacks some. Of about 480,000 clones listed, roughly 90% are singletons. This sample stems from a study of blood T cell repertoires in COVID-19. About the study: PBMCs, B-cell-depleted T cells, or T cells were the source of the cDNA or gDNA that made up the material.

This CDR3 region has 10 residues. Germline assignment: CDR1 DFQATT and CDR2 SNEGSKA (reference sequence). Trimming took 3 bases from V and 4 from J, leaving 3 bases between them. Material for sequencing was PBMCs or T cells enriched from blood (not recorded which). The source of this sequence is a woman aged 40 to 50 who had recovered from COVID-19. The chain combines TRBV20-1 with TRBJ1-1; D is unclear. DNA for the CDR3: TGCAGTGCTAGCTCCACTGAAGCTTTCTTT. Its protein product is CSASSTEAFF.